This TCR beta chain emerged from a study of early T cells in non-severe SARS-CoV-2 infection. Overall study: Chains from this unsorted whole-blood bulk RNA could not be paired.

Individually, cDNA molecules had unique molecular identifiers attached to them. TCRdb recomputed calls from the 5' RACE reads with MiXCR, one row per CDR3 protein. The sample lists approximately 46,000 distinct CDR3 sequences, less than 7% occurring once. General study results and limits: Using VDJdb, the matching emphasized anti-spike CD8 responses while missing private and CD4 specificities.

The sample holds many counts of this clonotype. Antigen specificity is unknown. Germline V gives CDR1 ENHRY, CDR2 SYGVKD. Unmatched junction bases numbered 8, after V lost 7 bases and J lost 5 bases. The CDR3 consists of 14 residues. This TCR came from an adult who was a healthcare worker with PCR-confirmed SARS-CoV-2 infection or an uninfected control (not recorded which). V and J are TRBV10-3 and TRBJ1-1; TRBD1 agrees at 9 bases. Sample: whole blood. The CDR3 region is CAIIRGQGWTEAFF. CDR3 sequence (DNA): TGTGCCATCATTCGGGGACAGGGATGGACTGAAGCTTTCTTT.